This TCR beta chain is from a study of T cell responses to AZD1222 COVID-19 vaccine (dated by TCRdb to the early 2020s). With regard to the full study: A total of 233 trial participants underwent TCR sequencing, of whom some 210 received two doses of AZD1222 and 26 received two doses of the MenACWY control vaccine. Trial participants were enrolled by age into subgroups of 18-55, 56-69 and 70-plus years, and roughly 150, 30 and 60 TCR-sequenced participants, respectively, were included in these subgroups. The paper as a whole reports these results and caveats: Reportedly, close to half of the unique spike-specific TCRs recognized epitopes lying outside the regions that are mutated in the B.1.351 and B.1.1.7 variants. CD4 TCRs associated with the vaccine covered the entire spike protein, and the dominant responses were in regions 160-218 and 743-854. In the small 56-69-year group, the increase in depth fell short of significance, most likely because of low power. A significant rise in spike-specific TCR breadth and depth was observed after two AZD1222 doses relative to day 0 and relative to MenACWY recipients. Participants were mostly white British and included more females than males, and it was suggested by the authors that clonal diversity may have been underestimated. Because no samples from the day 14 peak response were available, repertoires could be characterized only after the peak T cell response. Conclusions about previously exposed vaccinees are limited, since just a handful of AZD1222 recipients were seropositive for SARS-CoV-2 at baseline.

The CDR3, from cysteine to phenylalanine, totals 12 residues. This entry keeps only the CDR3 DNA: 36 bases, framed from base 1. Trimming costs V 7 bases and J 3 bases, and their ends lie 7 bases apart. According to the germline V gene, CDR1 reads MDHEN and CDR2 reads SYDVKM. In the paper's terms, the time point label means: baseline before first vaccination. The sample's treatment or condition label, in plain terms: meningococcal conjugate vaccine given as trial control. The vaccinee samples were drawn from two UK trials, COV001 and COV002, one of which was a single-blind randomized controlled phase 2/3 trial testing AZD1222 (ChAdOx1 nCoV-19) in healthy adults. Trial participant PBMC samples were collected at day 0 and day 28 after the second dose for TCRbeta chain sequencing. The CDR3 regions of human TCRbeta chains were analyzed by immunosequencing. The study's own analysis went as follows. Repertoire TCRs were matched against a reference library of SARS-CoV-2-specific TCRs generated with the MIRA antigen-specificity platform. Breadth was defined as the fraction of unique TCRs that were SARS-CoV-2-associated. Depth was defined as the fraction of total T cells that were SARS-CoV-2-associated. Using the MIRA data, every spike-specific TCR was mapped to the spike region that the TCR reacted to and assigned to either a CD4 or a CD8 class. Log10-transformed breadth and depth values were compared by one-way ANOVA with Sidak's multiple comparisons tests. Imported from immuneACCESS, the table was reduced by TCRdb to in-frame sequences with V and J called. These copies leave out some clones; in studies compared against another copy, an unresolved V gene accounts for under half, and the cause of the remainder is not known. V, J and clone size are those of that table, while D and trimming were read from the DNA. Present in this sample are some 150,000 clones, approximately 95% of which were seen just once. The ten largest clones capture more than 0.8% of the sample.

Concerning this clone itself: Its antigen has not been determined. No clone much larger than this one lies a single base away; base qualities are absent.

The sequence joins TRBV28 to TRBJ2-1, and the D gene may be TRBD2, 6 bases matching. The TCR was taken from an adult in good health. The sample was peripheral blood, taken on day 0 of MenACWY control vaccination. The CDR3 reads as follows: CASNSGYNEQFF. The nucleotide sequence reads TGTGCCAGCAATAGCGGCTACAATGAGCAGTTCTTC.